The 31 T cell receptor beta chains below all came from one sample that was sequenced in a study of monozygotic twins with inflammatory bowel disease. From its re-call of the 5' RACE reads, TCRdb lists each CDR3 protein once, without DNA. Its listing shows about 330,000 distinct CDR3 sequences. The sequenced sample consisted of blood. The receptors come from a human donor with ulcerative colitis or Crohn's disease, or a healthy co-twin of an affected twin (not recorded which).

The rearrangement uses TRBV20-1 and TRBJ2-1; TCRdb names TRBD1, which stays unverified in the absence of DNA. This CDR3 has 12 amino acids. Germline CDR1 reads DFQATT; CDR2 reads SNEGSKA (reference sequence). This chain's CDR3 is CSDAPRANEQFF.

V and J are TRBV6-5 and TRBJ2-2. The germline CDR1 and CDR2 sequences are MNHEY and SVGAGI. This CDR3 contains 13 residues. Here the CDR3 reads CASSYSGLGELFF.

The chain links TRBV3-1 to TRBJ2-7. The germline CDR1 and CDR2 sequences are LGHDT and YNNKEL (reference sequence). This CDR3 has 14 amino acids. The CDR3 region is CASSQDWATYEQYF.

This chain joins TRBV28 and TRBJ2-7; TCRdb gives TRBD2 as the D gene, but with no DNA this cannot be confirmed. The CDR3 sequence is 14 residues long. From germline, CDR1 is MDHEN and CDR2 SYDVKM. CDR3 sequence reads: CASSLQLPTYEQYF.

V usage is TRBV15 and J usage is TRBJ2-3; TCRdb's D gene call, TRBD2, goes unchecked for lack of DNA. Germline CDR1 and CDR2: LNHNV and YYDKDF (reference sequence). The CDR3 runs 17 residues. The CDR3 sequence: CATSRDKRGLYQDTQYF.

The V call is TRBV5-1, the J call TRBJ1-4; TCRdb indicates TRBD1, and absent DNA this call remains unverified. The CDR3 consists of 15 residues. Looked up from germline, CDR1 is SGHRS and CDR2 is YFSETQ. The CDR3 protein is CASSLWGPGGEKLFF.

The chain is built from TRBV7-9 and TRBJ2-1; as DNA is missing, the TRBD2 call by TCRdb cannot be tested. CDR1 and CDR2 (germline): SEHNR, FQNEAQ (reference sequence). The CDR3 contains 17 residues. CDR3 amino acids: CASSLAALSATNNEQFF.

The CDR3 sequence is CSSRGGPGQGNYEQYF. The V and J genes are TRBV20-1 and TRBJ2-7; TCRdb proposes TRBD1, but this gene call is untestable without DNA. CDR1 is DFQATT and CDR2 is SNEGSKA in the germline V gene (reference sequence). The CDR3 runs 16 residues.

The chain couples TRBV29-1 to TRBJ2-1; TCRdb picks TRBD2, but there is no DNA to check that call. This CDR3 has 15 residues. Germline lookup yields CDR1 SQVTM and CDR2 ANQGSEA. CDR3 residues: CSVEGPSGLLNEQFF.

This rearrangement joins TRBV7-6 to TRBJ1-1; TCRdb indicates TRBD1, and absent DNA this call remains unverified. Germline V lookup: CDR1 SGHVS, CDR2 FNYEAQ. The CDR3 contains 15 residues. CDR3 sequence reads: CASSRGVSSTTEAFF.

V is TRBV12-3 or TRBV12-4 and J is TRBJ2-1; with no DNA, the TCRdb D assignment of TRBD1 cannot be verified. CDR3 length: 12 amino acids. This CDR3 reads CASIRPGNEQFF.

This chain's CDR3 is CASALTSGGLSEQFF. J is TRBJ2-1 and V is TRBV2; TCRdb indicates TRBD2, and absent DNA this call remains unverified. Germline V gene lookup returns CDR1 SNHLY and CDR2 FYNNEI. This CDR3 has 15 residues.

Here the CDR3 reads CASSPGQGFGYTF. The chain is built from TRBV7-2 and TRBJ1-2; the TCRdb D gene call, TRBD1, has no DNA to confirm it. This CDR3 has 13 residues. CDR1 and CDR2 (germline): SGHTA, FQGNSA.

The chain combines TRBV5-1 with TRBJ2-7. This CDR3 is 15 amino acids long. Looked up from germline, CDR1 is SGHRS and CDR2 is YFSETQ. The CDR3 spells CASSSTTQELVVQYF.

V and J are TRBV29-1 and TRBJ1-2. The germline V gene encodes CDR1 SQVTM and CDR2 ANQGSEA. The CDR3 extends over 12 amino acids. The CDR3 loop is CSAPEGDLGYTF. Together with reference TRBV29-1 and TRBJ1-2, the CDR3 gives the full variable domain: SAVISQKPSRDICQRGTSLTIQCQVDSQVTMMFWYRQQPGQSLTLIATANQGSEATYESGFVIDKFPISRPNLTFSTLTVSNMSPEDSSIYLCSAPEGDLGYTFGSGTRLTVV.

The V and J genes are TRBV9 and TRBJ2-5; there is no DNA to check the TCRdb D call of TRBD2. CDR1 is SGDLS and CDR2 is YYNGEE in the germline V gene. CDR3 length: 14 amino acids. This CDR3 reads CASSVRSGGETQYF.

The CDR3 spells CASSFRTMGTNIQYF. This chain uses TRBV11-2 with TRBJ2-4; TCRdb selects TRBD2, and the lack of DNA leaves this call unchecked. Germline CDR1 reads SGHAT; CDR2 reads FQNNGV. CDR3 length: 15 residues.

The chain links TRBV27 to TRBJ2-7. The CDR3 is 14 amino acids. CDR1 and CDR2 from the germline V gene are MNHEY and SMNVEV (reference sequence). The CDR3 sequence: CASSFNPLTYEQYF.

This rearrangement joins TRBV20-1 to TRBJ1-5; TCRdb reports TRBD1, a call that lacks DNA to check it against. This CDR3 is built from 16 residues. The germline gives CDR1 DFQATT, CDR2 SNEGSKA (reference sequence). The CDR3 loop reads CSAKEGGQSFNQPQHF.

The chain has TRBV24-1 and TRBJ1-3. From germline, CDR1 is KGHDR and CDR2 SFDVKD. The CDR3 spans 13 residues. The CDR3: CATSTPSGNTIYF.

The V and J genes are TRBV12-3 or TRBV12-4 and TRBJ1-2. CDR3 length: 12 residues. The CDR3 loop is CASSLTVIDYTF.

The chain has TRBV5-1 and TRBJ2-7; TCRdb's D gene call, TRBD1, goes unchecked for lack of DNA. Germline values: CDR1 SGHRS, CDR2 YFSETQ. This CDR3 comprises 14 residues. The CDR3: CASSRDGASGEQYF.

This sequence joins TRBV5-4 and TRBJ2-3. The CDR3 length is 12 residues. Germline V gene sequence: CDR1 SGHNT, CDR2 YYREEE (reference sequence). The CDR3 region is CASSLDTNTQYF.

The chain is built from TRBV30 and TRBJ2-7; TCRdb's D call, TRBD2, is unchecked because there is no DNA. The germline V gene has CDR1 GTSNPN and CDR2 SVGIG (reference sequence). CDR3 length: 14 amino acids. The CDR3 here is CAWSHGTSDYEQYF.

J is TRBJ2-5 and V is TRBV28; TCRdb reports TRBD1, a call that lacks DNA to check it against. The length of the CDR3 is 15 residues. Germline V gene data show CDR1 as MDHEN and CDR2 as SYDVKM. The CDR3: CASSSKQGLRETQYF. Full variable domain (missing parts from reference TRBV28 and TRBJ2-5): DVKVTQSSRYLVKRTGEKVFLECVQDMDHENMFWYRQDPGLGLRLIYFSYDVKMKEKGDIPEGYSVSREKKERFSLILESASTNQTSMYLCASSSKQGLRETQYFGPGTRLLVL.

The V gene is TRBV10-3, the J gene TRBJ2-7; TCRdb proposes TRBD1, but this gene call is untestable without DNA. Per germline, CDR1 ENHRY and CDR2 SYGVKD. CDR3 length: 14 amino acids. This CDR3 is CAITSTGSSYEQYF.

This CDR3 reads CARGCGPEDTQYF. The chain uses TRBV5-1 and TRBJ2-3; the D gene TCRdb calls, TRBD2, cannot be checked with no DNA. The CDR3 is made up of 13 amino acids. CDR1 is SGHRS, CDR2 YFSETQ, per germline. The variable domain in full, completed from reference TRBV5-1 and TRBJ2-3, reads KAGVTQTPRYLIKTRGQQVTLSCSPISGHRSVSWYQQTPGQGLQFLFEYFSETQRNKGNFPGRFSGRQFSNSRSEMNVSTLELGDSALYLCARGCGPEDTQYFGPGTRLTVL.

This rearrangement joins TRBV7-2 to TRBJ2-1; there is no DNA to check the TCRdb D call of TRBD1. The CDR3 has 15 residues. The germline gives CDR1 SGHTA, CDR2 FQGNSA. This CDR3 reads CASSQSWGTYNEQFF.

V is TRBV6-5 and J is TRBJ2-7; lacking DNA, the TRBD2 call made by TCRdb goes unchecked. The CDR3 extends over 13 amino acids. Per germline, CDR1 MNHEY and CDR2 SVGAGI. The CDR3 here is CASSRYGSYEQYF.

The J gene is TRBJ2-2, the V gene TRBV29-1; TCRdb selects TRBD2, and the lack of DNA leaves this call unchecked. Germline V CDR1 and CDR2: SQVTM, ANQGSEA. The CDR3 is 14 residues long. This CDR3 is CSVGLAGNTGELFF.

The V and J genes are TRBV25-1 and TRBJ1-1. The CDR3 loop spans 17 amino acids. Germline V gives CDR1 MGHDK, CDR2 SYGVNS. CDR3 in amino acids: CASSEYSRSLMNTEAFF.